This entry lists 30 T cell receptor beta chains sequenced from one sample in a study of Graves' ophthalmopathy and Graves' hyperthyroidism. The TCR beta CDR3 regions underwent amplification from RNA transcripts. Scientists carried out first-round RT-PCR using HTBI primers and then a second-round multiplex PCR. TCRdb analysed the multiplex PCR reads with MiXCR anew, one entry per CDR3 protein. The repertoire has about 1.2 million distinct CDR3 sequences, about two fifths of them found once; the top ten carry 11%. Sample: peripheral blood or thyroid tissue (not recorded which). These receptors were taken from an adult man with Graves' hyperthyroidism.

CDR3 sequence reads: CASSLPGPSEQYF. The CDR3 nucleotides are TGTGCCAGCAGCCTACCGGGGCCCAGCGAGCAGTACTTC. V usage is TRBV6-5 and J usage is TRBJ2-7; either TRBD1 or TRBD2 may supply D (5 bases each). The V gene's germline CDR1 is MNHEY and CDR2 SVGAGI. Trimming removed 6 bases at V and 6 bases at J, with 15 bases between. This CDR3 is 13 amino acids long.

Points on this clonotype: One end of the junction does not line up with germline, which may come from a read error. The chain is built from TRBV12-3 or TRBV12-4 and TRBJ2-5; D uncertain. This CDR3 contains 13 residues. Here the CDR3 DNA reads TGTGCCTGCAGTGGTAGCTTCCTAGAGACCCAGTACTTC. Its protein is CACSGSFLETQYF.

The genes are TRBV29-1 and TRBJ2-6; D gene unclear. The CDR3 is 12 residues long. Germline-derived CDR1 and CDR2 are SQVTM and ANQGSEA. Trimming took 7 bases from V and 4 from J, leaving 8 bases between them. CDR3 nucleotide sequence: TGCAGCGGGTTGGCGGGGGCCAACGTCCTGACTTTC. It is translated as CSGLAGANVLTF.

The chain links TRBV25-1 to TRBJ2-5; D is perhaps TRBD2 (5 bases). The ends were cut back, 4 bases at V and 5 bases at J, with 14 bases in the middle. In germline, CDR1 is MGHDK, CDR2 SYGVNS. This CDR3 is built from 14 residues. CDR3: CASSASPVGETQYF. Here the CDR3 DNA reads TGTGCCAGCAGTGCTAGCCCGGTCGGGGAGACCCAGTACTTC.

The table lists this clonotype with many counts. The chain couples TRBV15 to TRBJ1-2, with D unresolved. Trimming removed 1 base from V and 2 bases from J, with 8 bases in between. The CDR3 covers 14 residues. The V gene's germline CDR1 is LNHNV and CDR2 YYDKDF (reference sequence). In DNA form, the CDR3 reads TGTGCCACCAGCAGAGGTCCGGAGAACTATGGCTACACCTTC. The encoded protein is CATSRGPENYGYTF.

The gene calls are TRBV14 and TRBJ1-2; D is uncertain. Trimming took 5 bases from V and 8 from J, leaving 15 bases between them. Germline CDR1 and CDR2: SGHDN and FVKESK. There are 13 residues in the CDR3. Written as DNA, the CDR3 is TGTGCCAGCAGCGGGCTTTGGGGTTGGGGCTACACCTTC. This encodes CASSGLWGWGYTF. The full variable domain, rest sourced from reference TRBV14 and TRBJ1-2, is EAGVTQFPSHSVIEKGQTVTLRCDPISGHDNLYWYRRVMGKEIKFLLHFVKESKQDESGMPNNRFLAERTGGTYSTLKVQPAELEDSGVYFCASSGLWGWGYTFGSGTRLTVV.

This chain links TRBV29-1 with TRBJ2-7; D possibly matches TRBD1 or TRBD2 (5 bases each). Trimming removed 6 bases at V and 3 bases at J, with 21 bases between. CDR3 length equals 15 residues. Germline V CDR1 and CDR2: SQVTM, ANQGSEA. The CDR3 DNA sequence: TGCAGCGTACCGGGACCGGGGTTGGATGGCTACGAGCAGTACTTC. Its protein product is CSVPGPGLDGYEQYF.

As regards this clonotype: One junction end disagrees with the germline gene, perhaps due to a read error. The chain is built from TRBV11-2 and TRBJ2-2; tentatively, D is TRBD2 (6 bases). This CDR3 region has 13 residues. Per the germline V gene, CDR1 is SGHAT and CDR2 is FQNNGV. CDR3 sequence reads: CASSLDPAGGLFF. The CDR3 DNA reads TGTGCCAGCAGCTTAGATCCGGCCGGGGGGCTGTTTTTT.

This clonotype has ten or more counts. This sequence joins TRBV6-5 and TRBJ1-6; D ambiguous. From germline, CDR1 is MNHEY and CDR2 SVGAGI. The V end lost 0 bases, the J end lost 10 bases, and 16 bases lay between the germline ends. The CDR3 is 16 residues long. The CDR3 reads CASSYSGSEWSSPLHF. In nucleotides, the CDR3 is TGTGCCAGCAGTTACTCGGGAAGCGAGTGGTCCTCACCCCTCCACTTT.

V gene TRBV13 combines with J gene TRBJ1-2; perhaps TRBD1 as D (5 bases). CDR1 and CDR2 from the germline V gene are PRHDT and FYEKMQ (reference sequence). Trimming stripped 5 bases from V and 6 bases from J, with 19 bases between. There are 15 residues in the CDR3. CDR3 in DNA: TGTGCCAGCAGCCCCGGGACCCCGTTCCTCGATGGCTACACCTTC. Amino acids: CASSPGTPFLDGYTF.

This clonotype occurred a few times. The chain joins TRBV4-3 to TRBJ1-5, with 10 nucleotides matching TRBD1. The CDR3 has 18 residues. The V gene's germline CDR1 is LGHNA and CDR2 YSLEER. V was pared by 0 bases and J by 4 bases, with 9 bases of the junction left unmatched. The CDR3 DNA is TGCGCCAGCAGCCAAGAGATCGGGGACAGGGGCTTTAATCAGCCCCAGCATTTT. This encodes CASSQEIGDRGFNQPQHF.

Remarks on this clonotype: This may come from a read error, since a much larger clone is one base off. The V call is TRBV9, the J call TRBJ1-5; D is undetermined. The CDR3 has 16 amino acids. From germline, CDR1 is SGDLS and CDR2 YYNGEE. The CDR3 DNA reads as TGTGCCAGCAGCGCGGGCGGTTACGGTAGCAGTCAGCCCCAGCATTTT. Translating gives CASSAGGYGSSQPQHF.

This clonotype was picked up one time. Mismatch with germline at one junction end may stem from a read error. This chain joins TRBV10-2 and TRBJ1-2, with D unresolved. CDR1 and CDR2 from the germline V gene are WSHSY and SAAADI. The CDR3 length is 16 residues. Here the CDR3 reads CASSSPHGKSDYGYTF. The DNA for the CDR3 is TGTGCCAGCAGTTCACCCCACGGAAAAAGCGACTATGGCTACACCTTC.

This clonotype showed up just a few times. This chain connects TRBV20-1 to TRBJ1-5; TRBD1 matches at 7 bases. This CDR3 has 14 residues. Trimming removed 2 bases from V and 6 bases from J; junction bases left unmatched: 7. Germline CDR1 and CDR2: DFQATT and SNEGSKA (reference sequence). This CDR3 is CSARPHSGGQPQHF. CDR3 DNA sequence: TGCAGTGCTAGACCTCATTCAGGGGGTCAGCCCCAGCATTTT.

This clonotype was seen many times. V is TRBV9 and J is TRBJ2-7, with TRBD1 matching over 8 bases. The ends lost 0 bases at V and 6 bases at J; junction bases unmatched: 8. The CDR3 sequence is 15 residues long. CDR1 SGDLS and CDR2 YYNGEE come from the germline V gene. The CDR3 sequence: CASSVGQDRVGEQYF. The CDR3 DNA reads as TGTGCCAGCAGCGTAGGGCAGGACAGGGTAGGCGAGCAGTACTTC.

In its sample, this clonotype was seen many times. V gene TRBV20-1 combines with J gene TRBJ1-4; TRBD1 aligns across 7 bases. The CDR3 is 13 amino acids. The germline CDR1 and CDR2 sequences are DFQATT and SNEGSKA (reference sequence). V lost 6 bases and J lost 12; bases outside the gene matches: 13. The CDR3 reads CSARSEFGTELFF. In nucleotides, the CDR3 is TGCAGTGCCAGATCAGAGTTTGGGACAGAACTGTTTTTT.

This clonotype was observed at least ten times. The V gene is TRBV29-1, the J gene TRBJ2-7; 13 bases line up with TRBD2. Unmatched junction bases numbered 4, after V lost 3 bases and J lost 5 bases. The CDR3 is 14 residues long. Germline-derived CDR1 and CDR2 are SQVTM and ANQGSEA. For the CDR3, the DNA is TGCAGCGTTGATGGACTAGCGGGGGAACACGAGCAGTACTTC. Its translation is CSVDGLAGEHEQYF.

This clonotype has more than one count but fewer than ten. The rearrangement uses TRBV9 and TRBJ1-5; TRBD1 aligns across 11 bases. Germline values: CDR1 SGDLS, CDR2 YYNGEE. CDR3 length equals 15 residues. V gave up 4 bases and J gave up 3 bases; unmatched junction bases: 3. The CDR3 DNA sequence: TGTGCCAGCAGCCGGACAGGGGGCCCCAATCAGCCCCAGCATTTT. Translated: CASSRTGGPNQPQHF.

This clonotype appeared a few times. The rearrangement links TRBV20-1 to TRBJ2-2; D remains ambiguous. The CDR3 totals 14 residues. V dropped 0 bases and J dropped 2 bases, with 7 bases sitting between them. Germline-derived CDR1 and CDR2 are DFQATT and SNEGSKA (reference sequence). The CDR3 sequence is CSARDMYNTGELFF. The CDR3 DNA sequence: TGCAGTGCTAGAGATATGTACAACACCGGGGAGCTGTTTTTT.

This CDR3 is CASSLGSRTSGEKLFF. The DNA of the CDR3 is TGCGCCAGCAGCTTGGGCAGCCGGACGAGCGGTGAAAAACTGTTTTTT. V gene TRBV5-1 combines with J gene TRBJ1-4; D not resolved. The V and J ends lost 0 bases and 7 bases respectively, with 16 bases between them. Germline CDR1 is SGHRS and CDR2 is YFSETQ. This CDR3 contains 16 residues. The entire variable domain, with the rest obtained from reference TRBV5-1 and TRBJ1-4, is as follows: KAGVTQTPRYLIKTRGQQVTLSCSPISGHRSVSWYQQTPGQGLQFLFEYFSETQRNKGNFPGRFSGRQFSNSRSEMNVSTLELGDSALYLCASSLGSRTSGEKLFFGSGTQLSVL.

This clonotype was picked up many times. The chain carries TRBV12-3 or TRBV12-4 and TRBJ1-4; D possibly corresponds to TRBD1 (5 bases). The CDR3 has 11 amino acids. Trimming took off 3 bases at V and 10 bases at J, with 6 bases between the two ends. In nucleotides, the CDR3 is TGTGCCAGCAGTTTTCAGGGAAAACTGTTTTTT. Translation gives CASSFQGKLFF.

This clonotype came up many times. The genes are TRBV2 and TRBJ2-5; maybe TRBD1 (6 bases). Between the trimmed V and J ends, which lost 7 bases and 2 bases, there was a span of 14 bases. Germline CDR1 SNHLY, CDR2 FYNNEI. The CDR3 totals 14 residues. The CDR3, as DNA: TGTGCCAGCACTACCGGGACACCTCAAGAGACCCAGTACTTC. Translated: CASTTGTPQETQYF.

For this clonotype: The conserved phenylalanine or tryptophan is not found at the CDR3 terminus, so this likely reflects a read error. The DNA is left out, because the CDR3 cannot be placed on it with certainty; the CDR3 is given as TCRdb lists it. The V gene is TRBV24-1, the J gene TRBJ2-7. Germline loops: CDR1 KGHDR, CDR2 SFDVKD. A total of 8 residues make up the CDR3, ends included. CDR3 in amino acids: CATSDYSL.

This clonotype was counted at least ten times. The genes are TRBV2 and TRBJ2-7, with D perhaps matching TRBD1 (6 bases). CDR3 size: 14 residues. The V end lost 7 bases, the J end lost 2 bases, and 15 bases lay between the germline ends. CDR1 is SNHLY, CDR2 FYNNEI, per germline. DNA for the CDR3: TGTGCCAGCATGGAGACAGGTAGAGCCTACGAGCAGTACTTC. Encoded protein: CASMETGRAYEQYF.

This clonotype was detected ten times or more. The chain carries TRBV7-8 and TRBJ1-2; 7 bases align to TRBD1. J gave up 2 bases and V 2 bases, and 2 bases lay outside the gene matches. Per the germline V gene, CDR1 is SGHVS and CDR2 is FQNEAQ. The CDR3 is 14 amino acids. The CDR3 region has the DNA TGTGCCAGCAGCTTATCGACAGGGAACTATGGCTACACCTTC. Residues: CASSLSTGNYGYTF.

This clonotype has a count of ten or more. The chain joins TRBV15 to TRBJ2-5; D not resolved. Per the germline V gene, CDR1 is LNHNV and CDR2 is YYDKDF (reference sequence). This CDR3 has 14 amino acids. V was trimmed by 0 bases and J by 1 base, leaving 6 bases between them. Here the CDR3 DNA reads TGTGCCACCAGCAGAGAGACCCCCCAAGAGACCCAGTACTTC. Its protein is CATSRETPQETQYF.

This clonotype was counted a few times. The chain recombines TRBV10-2 with TRBJ1-2; TRBD1 matches 8 bases. Germline V gene data show CDR1 as WSHSY and CDR2 as SAAADI. The CDR3 length is 14 residues. Trimming removed 6 bases from V and 4 bases from J; junction bases left unmatched: 7. CDR3 amino acids: CASSPDRASYGYTF. In DNA form, the CDR3 reads TGCGCCAGCAGCCCGGACAGGGCTAGCTATGGCTACACCTTC.

The rearrangement uses TRBV30 and TRBJ1-6; D ambiguous. The V and J ends lost 5 bases and 9 bases respectively, with 17 bases between them. This CDR3 contains 14 residues. CDR1 GTSNPN and CDR2 SVGIG come from the germline V gene (reference sequence). The CDR3 spells CAWRTVDRFSPLHF. DNA for the CDR3: TGTGCCTGGCGTACAGTCGACCGATTTTCACCCCTCCACTTT.

The sample holds a few counts of this clonotype. V and J are TRBV4-1 and TRBJ2-5; D gene uncertain. CDR3 length: 14 amino acids. Trimming took 2 bases from V and 5 from J, leaving 12 bases between them. Looked up from germline, CDR1 is MGHRA and CDR2 is YSYEKL. CDR3 region: CASSQTLVRETQYF. The DNA for the CDR3 is TGCGCCAGCAGCCAAACTCTAGTACGGGAGACCCAGTACTTC.

Note on this clonotype: The junction and the germline gene differ at one end; a read error may be behind it. This chain uses TRBV9 with TRBJ1-2; D is unresolved. This CDR3 contains 13 residues. CDR1 is SGDLS, CDR2 YYNGEE, per germline. This chain's CDR3 is CVSSAMAGRGYTF. CDR3 nucleotides: TGTGTCAGCAGCGCCATGGCAGGCCGGGGCTACACCTTC.